The following is a T cell receptor (beta chain) sequence with its context. CDR3 length: 13 residues. V was pared by 4 bases and J by 4 bases, with 11 bases between. Germline assignment: CDR1 SGHKS and CDR2 YYEKEE (reference sequence). This sample stems from a study of response to subunit inactivated influenza vaccine. TCRdb processed the RT-PCR reads anew with MiXCR; each CDR3 protein has one entry. Among hundreds of thousands of distinct CDR3 sequences, 15% to 18% were seen once, and the ten largest hold around 10%. This TCR was recovered from a man aged 45-65 years who received an inactivated influenza vaccine. The rearrangement joins TRBV5-5 to TRBJ1-2; D unclear. The input for sequencing was PBMCs from blood, taken approximately 13 days after vaccination. The CDR3 loop is CASSPTAPYGYTF. The DNA of the CDR3 is TGTGCCAGCAGCCCGACGGCTCCCTATGGCTACACCTTC.